The 10 T cell receptor beta chains listed next were all sequenced from one sample in a study of blood T cell repertoires in COVID-19. The protocol was immunoSEQ multiplex PCR, while the TCRdb copy is restricted to in-frame clones and leaves out a portion. The sample lists 140,000 to 150,000 clones; 75% to 90% were seen once. Material: peripheral blood. All receptors derive from a man aged 70 or older who had recovered from COVID-19.

The chain employs TRBV6-5 and TRBJ2-7; TRBD2 matches at 12 bases. Germline V gene data show CDR1 as MNHEY and CDR2 as SVGAGI. J was trimmed by 6 bases and V by 5 bases; bases with no gene match: 5. CDR3 size: 14 residues. Written as DNA, the CDR3 is TGTGCCAGCAGTCTCACTAGCGGGAGGAGCGAGCAGTACTTC. Translating it yields CASSLTSGRSEQYF.

The chain is built from TRBV30 and TRBJ2-1; D perhaps matches TRBD1 (6 bases). This CDR3 contains 13 residues. Trimming left V 0 bases short and J 9 bases short, with 12 bases between. Germline V gene data show CDR1 as GTSNPN and CDR2 as SVGIG (reference sequence). CDR3 DNA sequence: TGTGCCTGGAGTGTAAAGGGACAATTTGAGCAGTTCTTC. It codes for CAWSVKGQFEQFF. Full variable domain (outside the CDR3, taken from reference TRBV30 and TRBJ2-1): SQTIHQWPATLVQPVGSPLSLECTVEGTSNPNLYWYRQAAGRGLQLLFYSVGIGQISSEVPQNLSASRPQDRQFILSSKKLLLSDSGFYLCAWSVKGQFEQFFGPGTRLTVL.

The J gene is TRBJ1-3, the V gene TRBV4-3, with TRBD1 matching over 10 bases. V lost 3 bases and J lost 3; bases outside the gene matches: 2. CDR3 length: 15 amino acids. Germline values: CDR1 LGHNA, CDR2 YSLEER. CDR3: CASSHGTGDGNTIYF. The CDR3 region has the DNA TGCGCCAGCAGCCACGGGACAGGGGATGGAAACACCATATATTTT.

The chain carries TRBV7-9 and TRBJ2-7, with 10 bases that match TRBD2. The CDR3 length is 16 residues. Germline lookup yields CDR1 SEHNR and CDR2 FQNEAQ (reference sequence). V lost 5 bases, J lost 4 bases, and 11 bases stayed unmatched. The CDR3 region has the DNA TGTGCCAGCAGCCCAAAGAGCGGGAGGGCCGCTTACGAGCAGTACTTC. Translating it yields CASSPKSGRAAYEQYF.

This chain links TRBV5-6 with TRBJ2-5, with TRBD1 matching over 9 bases. The CDR3 sequence is 13 residues long. Germline CDR1 SGHDT, CDR2 YYEEEE. The V segment lost 3 bases and the J segment 4 bases; nucleotides outside the gene matches: 1. The CDR3 DNA reads TGTGCCAGCAGCTGGGGACAGGGAGAGACCCAGTACTTC. Encoded protein: CASSWGQGETQYF. Based on the CDR3 plus reference TRBV5-6 and TRBJ2-5, the full variable domain is DAGVTQSPTHLIKTRGQQVTLRCSPKSGHDTVSWYQQALGQGPQFIFQYYEEEERQRGNFPDRFSGHQFPNYSSELNVNALLLGDSALYLCASSWGQGETQYFGPGTRLLVL.

This chain's CDR3 is CASSLVHHEQYF. For the CDR3, the DNA is TGTGCCAGCAGTTTAGTACACCACGAGCAGTACTTC. The J gene is TRBJ2-7, the V gene TRBV28; D is ambiguous. CDR1 is MDHEN and CDR2 is SYDVKM in the germline V gene. Trimming left V 2 bases short and J 5 bases short, with 7 bases between. The CDR3 is made up of 12 amino acids.

The chain is built from TRBV7-9 and TRBJ2-1; no reliable D call. This CDR3 is built from 14 residues. V gave up 1 base and J gave up 8 bases, with 12 bases separating them. The germline V gene has CDR1 SEHNR and CDR2 FQNEAQ (reference sequence). DNA for the CDR3: TGTGCCAGCAGCTTAGTTTCTACCTTCGATGAGCAGTTCTTC. It translates to CASSLVSTFDEQFF.

The chain has TRBV19 and TRBJ1-5, with TRBD1 matching over 9 bases. Germline lookup yields CDR1 LNHDA and CDR2 SQIVND (reference sequence). V shed 5 bases, J shed 2 bases, and the junction held 7 bases outside the gene matches. CDR3 length: 16 amino acids. The DNA of the CDR3 is TGTGCCAGTAGTCCCCGGGACAGGGAGGGCAATCAGCCCCAGCATTTT. Translating it yields CASSPRDREGNQPQHF.

The V and J genes are TRBV18 and TRBJ1-6, with 7 bases fitting TRBD1. Germline CDR1 and CDR2: KGHSH and LQKENI. This CDR3 is 14 amino acids long. V shed 4 bases, J shed 9 bases, and the junction held 6 bases outside the gene matches. The CDR3: CASSLSGGFSPLHF. The CDR3 DNA reads TGTGCCAGCTCACTCTCAGGGGGGTTTTCACCCCTCCACTTT.

The chain joins TRBV7-8 to TRBJ2-3, with TRBD2 matching over 11 bases. Germline trimming cut 3 bases from V and 0 bases from J; bases unmatched to any gene: 2. Looked up from germline, CDR1 is SGHVS and CDR2 is FQNEAQ. The CDR3 covers 16 residues. The CDR3 sequence is CASSFRLAGSTDTQYF. The CDR3 bases are TGTGCCAGCAGCTTTAGACTAGCGGGAAGCACAGATACGCAGTATTTT.